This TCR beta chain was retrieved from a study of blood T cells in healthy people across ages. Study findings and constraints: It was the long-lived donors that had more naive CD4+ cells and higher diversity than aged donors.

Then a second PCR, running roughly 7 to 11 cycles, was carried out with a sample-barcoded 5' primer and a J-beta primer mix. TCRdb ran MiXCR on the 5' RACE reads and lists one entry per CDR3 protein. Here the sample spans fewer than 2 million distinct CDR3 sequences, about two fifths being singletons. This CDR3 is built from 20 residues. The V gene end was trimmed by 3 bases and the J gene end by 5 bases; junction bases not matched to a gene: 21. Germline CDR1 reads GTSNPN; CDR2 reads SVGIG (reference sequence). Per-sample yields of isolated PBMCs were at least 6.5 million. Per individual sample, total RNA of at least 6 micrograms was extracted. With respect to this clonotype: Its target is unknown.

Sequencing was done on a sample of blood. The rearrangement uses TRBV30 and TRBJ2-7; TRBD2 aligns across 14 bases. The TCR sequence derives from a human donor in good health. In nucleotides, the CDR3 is TGTGCCTGGAGACGAAACGGACTGCGAGCCGGGACTAGCGGGGGCCACGAGCAGTACTTC. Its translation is CAWRRNGLRAGTSGGHEQYF.